The 32 T cell receptor beta chains listed next were all sequenced from one sample in a study of T-cell memory formation after mild COVID-19. Using its own MiXCR run on the 5' RACE reads, TCRdb lists one record per CDR3 protein. The table shows tens of thousands of distinct CDR3 sequences, with about 15% occurring only once. Sequencing was carried out using PBMCs or a T cell subset sorted from them (not recorded which). All receptors derive from a man aged 18 to 30 who had mild COVID-19 (a few samples of this study predate the infection). Cell type and time point are not known.

This chain joins TRBV12-3 or TRBV12-4 and TRBJ1-1; D uncertain. V lost 5 bases to trimming and J lost 2 bases, with 12 bases between them. This CDR3 region has 14 residues. The CDR3 nucleotides are TGTGCCAGCAGTCGTGGAGACACTAACACTGAAGCTTTCTTT. Translation: CASSRGDTNTEAFF.

This clonotype was seen a handful of times. V gene TRBV4-1 combines with J gene TRBJ1-2, with TRBD1 identical over 8 bases. In germline, CDR1 is MGHRA, CDR2 YSYEKL. The trim removed 3 bases at V and 6 bases at J, leaving 9 bases unmatched. The CDR3 has 15 amino acids. The CDR3 protein is CASSQRGTGRDGYTF. The CDR3 region has the DNA TGCGCCAGCAGCCAGAGAGGGACAGGCAGGGATGGCTACACCTTC.

The chain combines TRBV4-3 with TRBJ2-3; 8 nucleotides agree with TRBD2. The length of the CDR3 is 13 residues. Germline V gene data show CDR1 as LGHNA and CDR2 as YSLEER. V lost 3 bases to trimming and J lost 7 bases; unmatched junction nucleotides: 3. CDR3 residues: CASSHGGGNTQYF. Written as DNA, the CDR3 is TGCGCCAGCAGCCACGGGGGGGGGAATACGCAGTATTTT.

This clonotype was seen a few times. The chain couples TRBV7-9 to TRBJ2-5; TRBD1 matches at 10 bases. Germline-derived CDR1 and CDR2 are SEHNR and FQNEAQ (reference sequence). CDR3 length equals 13 residues. Trimming at V came to 5 bases and at J to 3 bases, leaving 0 bases not matched to a gene. The DNA for the CDR3 is TGTGCCAGCAGCGGACAGGGGGAAGAGACCCAGTACTTC. Its protein is CASSGQGEETQYF.

This clonotype was observed a handful of times. V and J are TRBV2 and TRBJ2-1, with D uncertain. The CDR3 covers 16 residues. Germline assignment: CDR1 SNHLY and CDR2 FYNNEI. Trimming removed 1 base from V and 0 bases from J, with 10 bases in between. CDR3 sequence reads: CASSEGQRVSYNEQFF. The CDR3 DNA reads TGTGCCAGCAGTGAAGGGCAGAGAGTCTCCTACAATGAGCAGTTCTTC.

This clonotype appeared a few times. The rearrangement uses TRBV7-9 and TRBJ2-2, with 9 nucleotides matching TRBD1. This CDR3 comprises 15 residues. V lost 3 bases, J lost 6 bases, and 5 bases stayed unmatched. The germline V gene has CDR1 SEHNR and CDR2 FQNEAQ (reference sequence). The CDR3 loop is CASSFEDRGAGELFF. The CDR3 nucleotides read TGTGCCAGCAGCTTCGAAGACAGGGGGGCCGGGGAGCTGTTTTTT.

This clonotype was observed a handful of times. The V call is TRBV7-9, the J call TRBJ2-5; 12 nucleotides align to TRBD1. Germline assignment: CDR1 SEHNR and CDR2 FQNEAQ (reference sequence). After removal of 5 bases from V and 5 bases from J, the junction contained 6 bases not matched to a gene. The length of the CDR3 is 15 residues. CDR3 nucleotide sequence: TGTGCCAGCAGCCACCCGGGACAGGGGGCTGAGACCCAGTACTTC. Amino acid sequence: CASSHPGQGAETQYF.

This rearrangement joins TRBV6-5 to TRBJ2-1, with D uncertain. Trimming removed 5 bases from V and 0 bases from J, with 8 bases in between. Per the germline V gene, CDR1 is MNHEY and CDR2 is SVGAGI. The CDR3 totals 14 residues. The CDR3 nucleotides read TGTGCCAGCAGTCCACTCAGCTCCTACAATGAGCAGTTCTTC. Its translation is CASSPLSSYNEQFF.

This clonotype appeared a few times. J is TRBJ1-4 and V is TRBV15; 7 bases map to TRBD1. The length of the CDR3 is 15 residues. Germline V gene sequence: CDR1 LNHNV, CDR2 YYDKDF (reference sequence). V shed 0 bases and J 8 bases; nucleotides not matched to a gene: 6. The CDR3 DNA reads as TGTGCCACCAGCAGAGATTCGCCAGGGGGGGAAAAACTGTTTTTT. This encodes CATSRDSPGGEKLFF.

This clonotype has ten or more counts. V and J are TRBV21-1 and TRBJ1-6; TRBD1 is the table's D call and was not checked against the DNA. TRBV21-1 is designated a pseudogene. The CDR3 length is 19 residues. The CDR3 DNA follows: TGTGCCAGCAGCAAAGACGGCCCCAACATACTCAGTCGCTCGACACCCCTCCACTTT. It specifies CASSKDGPNILSRSTPLHF.

The rearrangement joins TRBV27 to TRBJ2-5, with TRBD2 as a possible D gene (6 bases). V was clipped by 5 bases and J by 7 bases, with 23 bases between them. CDR1 MNHEY and CDR2 SMNVEV come from the germline V gene (reference sequence). CDR3 length: 16 amino acids. The CDR3 is CASSHPSGSGPGTQYF. The CDR3 coding sequence is TGTGCCAGCAGTCATCCCTCGGGTAGCGGACCGGGGACCCAGTACTTC.

The rearrangement links TRBV9 to TRBJ2-5; 7 nucleotides match TRBD1. The germline V gene has CDR1 SGDLS and CDR2 YYNGEE. This CDR3 region has 13 residues. The ends lost 8 bases at V and 0 bases at J; junction bases unmatched: 4. Here the CDR3 reads CARGTGDQETQYF. DNA of the CDR3: TGTGCCAGGGGTACAGGGGACCAAGAGACCCAGTACTTC.

This clonotype showed up just a few times. The final CDR3 position lacks the conserved phenylalanine or tryptophan, pointing to a likely read error. The DNA is left out, because the CDR3 cannot be placed on it with certainty; the CDR3 is given as TCRdb lists it. This rearrangement joins TRBV4-3 to TRBJ2-7; the DNA was not used to check the table's D call, TRBD2. The CDR3 has 16 residues if both end residues are counted. CDR1 and CDR2 from the germline V gene are LGHNA and YSLEER. The CDR3 here is CASSQDLEGQVEGVLG.

This clonotype was counted between two and nine times. This sequence joins TRBV12-3 or TRBV12-4 and TRBJ1-3; D may be TRBD1 (5 bases). This CDR3 comprises 15 residues. The V gene lost 5 bases and the J gene lost 3 bases, with 14 bases spanning the gap. CDR3 in DNA: TGTGCCAGCAGTGATACGCGGCAGGGTGGAAACACCATATATTTT. Residues: CASSDTRQGGNTIYF.

In DNA form, the CDR3 reads TGTGCCACCTCATTGGATTACGAATGGCAGTACTTC. The encoded protein is CATSLDYEWQYF. The chain uses TRBV15 and TRBJ2-7; unclear D gene. This CDR3 contains 12 residues. Trimming cost V 8 bases and J 9 bases, with 17 bases left between them. Per the germline V gene, CDR1 is LNHNV and CDR2 is YYDKDF (reference sequence).

The rearrangement links TRBV7-9 to TRBJ2-7; 7 nucleotides align to TRBD1. The V segment lost 4 bases and the J segment 2 bases; nucleotides outside the gene matches: 5. In germline, CDR1 is SEHNR, CDR2 FQNEAQ (reference sequence). The CDR3 runs to 14 residues. The CDR3 DNA reads TGTGCCAGCAGCTCAACAGGGGCCGCCTACGAGCAGTACGTC. This codes for CASSSTGAAYEQYV.

The rearrangement links TRBV27 to TRBJ2-1; the D call may be TRBD1 or TRBD2 (6 bases each). The CDR3 has 17 amino acids. The V gene's germline CDR1 is MNHEY and CDR2 SMNVEV (reference sequence). Trimming took off 2 bases at V and 2 bases at J, with 16 bases between the two ends. The DNA of the CDR3 is TGTGCCAGCAGTTTAGCCGGGGGCAGGGTGACCTACAATGAGCAGTTCTTC. Its translation is CASSLAGGRVTYNEQFF.

This chain links TRBV2 with TRBJ1-2; D gene unclear. Germline V gene lookup returns CDR1 SNHLY and CDR2 FYNNEI. V was pared by 7 bases and J by 4 bases, with 31 bases between. This CDR3 contains 19 residues. The CDR3 protein is CASIDPQHCCHRLIYGYTF. DNA for the CDR3: TGTGCCAGCATTGACCCCCAGCATTGTTGTCATCGGTTAATCTATGGCTACACCTTC.

This clonotype came up a few times. This rearrangement joins TRBV6-5 to TRBJ2-6; D gene uncertain. The germline CDR1 and CDR2 sequences are MNHEY and SVGAGI. V was clipped by 2 bases and J by 0 bases, with 11 bases between them. There are 17 residues in the CDR3. CDR3: CASSYIPDTSGANVLTF. In DNA form, the CDR3 reads TGTGCCAGCAGTTACATCCCCGACACCTCTGGGGCCAACGTCCTGACTTTC.

The chain is built from TRBV7-2 and TRBJ1-1; no firm D call. Germline values: CDR1 SGHTA, CDR2 FQGNSA. Trimming took 5 bases from V and 6 from J, leaving 7 bases between them. This CDR3 region has 11 residues. As DNA, the CDR3 is TGTGCCAGCAGCCGTTTGGCTGAAGCTTTCTTT. Translation gives CASSRLAEAFF.

This clonotype was recorded at least ten times. V gene TRBV30 combines with J gene TRBJ2-7, with D maybe TRBD2 (5 bases). V lost 1 base and J lost 4, with 17 bases in between. This CDR3 contains 15 residues. Germline lookup yields CDR1 GTSNPN and CDR2 SVGIG (reference sequence). The CDR3 DNA reads TGTGCCTGGAGTGCTGGACTCCCAGTGATTTACGAGCAGTACTTC. This translates into CAWSAGLPVIYEQYF.

The chain couples TRBV6-6 to TRBJ2-7; the match to TRBD1 covers 10 bases. With V trimmed by 10 bases and J by 5 bases, 8 bases remained unmatched. The V gene's germline CDR1 is MNHNY and CDR2 SVGAGI (reference sequence). The length of the CDR3 is 13 residues. The DNA of the CDR3 is TGTGCCACCCGACGGGACAGGGGCCACGAGCAGTACTTC. It translates to CATRRDRGHEQYF.

V usage is TRBV11-2 and J usage is TRBJ1-1; D is ambiguous. CDR3 length equals 13 residues. The germline V and J ends were trimmed by 5 bases and 11 bases, with 18 bases remaining between them. CDR1 and CDR2 from the germline V gene are SGHAT and FQNNGV. CDR3 region: CASSPPGPPVAFF. The DNA for the CDR3 is TGTGCCAGCAGCCCGCCCGGGCCTCCGGTCGCTTTCTTT.

There are a few counts of this clonotype. The V and J genes are TRBV12-3 or TRBV12-4 and TRBJ2-3, with D perhaps matching TRBD1 or TRBD2 (6 bases each). With 6 bases removed from V and 2 bases from J, the gap between germline ends came to 18 bases. CDR3 length: 16 amino acids. CDR3 nucleotides: TGTGCCAGCAGCCCAAGGGGGGCTTCGATCACAGATACGCAGTATTTT. Translation gives CASSPRGASITDTQYF.

The chain employs TRBV7-8 and TRBJ1-5; 7 nucleotides match TRBD1. The length of the CDR3 is 17 residues. V shed 1 base, J shed 4 bases, and the junction held 10 bases outside the gene matches. Germline values: CDR1 SGHVS, CDR2 FQNEAQ. The CDR3 reads CASSLGLEDRWNQPQHF. As DNA, the CDR3 is TGTGCCAGCAGCTTAGGGCTAGAGGACAGGTGGAATCAGCCCCAGCATTTT.

There are a few counts of this clonotype. This sequence joins TRBV7-9 and TRBJ2-7, with TRBD2 identical over 7 bases. This CDR3 is built from 15 residues. With 6 bases clipped from V and 5 bases from J, the junction kept 13 bases outside the gene matches. The germline CDR1 and CDR2 sequences are SEHNR and FQNEAQ (reference sequence). The CDR3 spells CASRDGRYSPHEQYF. CDR3 DNA: TGTGCCAGCAGGGACGGGAGGTACTCTCCCCACGAGCAGTACTTC.

This clonotype was detected only a few times. The chain has TRBV9 and TRBJ2-1; D might be TRBD2 (5 bases). The CDR3 sequence is 15 residues long. V lost 4 bases and J 4 bases, leaving 15 bases between the germline ends. Germline V lookup: CDR1 SGDLS, CDR2 YYNGEE. CDR3 in DNA: TGTGCCAGCAGCCCTGGGGAGCGACTATACAATGAGCAGTTCTTC. Encoded protein: CASSPGERLYNEQFF.

This clonotype was seen only a few times. The CDR3 nucleotides read TGCAGTGCTAGACCGTATCAGGGACCTGGGGGGGAGACCCAGTACTTC. Translated: CSARPYQGPGGETQYF. The chain joins TRBV20-1 to TRBJ2-5; D possibly corresponds to TRBD2 (6 bases). Germline-derived CDR1 and CDR2 are DFQATT and SNEGSKA (reference sequence). This CDR3 has 16 residues. V lost 2 bases, J lost 5 bases, and 21 bases lay in between.

The chain has TRBV4-3 and TRBJ1-2, with D possibly being TRBD1 (6 bases). Trimming took off 1 base at V and 2 bases at J, with 11 bases between the two ends. This CDR3 contains 15 residues. Germline V gene data show CDR1 as LGHNA and CDR2 as YSLEER. Here the CDR3 reads CASSQGGQGNYGYTF. CDR3 DNA sequence: TGCGCCAGCAGCCAAGGAGGTCAGGGGAACTATGGCTACACCTTC.

This rearrangement joins TRBV15 to TRBJ2-1; no clear D. V lost 0 bases, J lost 6 bases, and 12 bases lay in between. In germline, CDR1 is LNHNV, CDR2 YYDKDF (reference sequence). The CDR3 consists of 15 residues. CDR3: CATSRDASATNEQFF. For the CDR3, the DNA is TGTGCCACCAGCAGAGATGCGAGCGCTACCAATGAGCAGTTCTTC.

The chain recombines TRBV4-1 with TRBJ2-5, with TRBD1 matching over 8 bases. After removal of 4 bases from V and 2 bases from J, the junction contained 12 bases not matched to a gene. The CDR3 contains 17 residues. Germline V gene sequence: CDR1 MGHRA, CDR2 YSYEKL. The CDR3 coding sequence is TGCGCCAGCAGCCCCGTAGGGCCAGGGGGCGGACAAGAGACCCAGTACTTC. Amino acid sequence: CASSPVGPGGGQETQYF.

This chain links TRBV9 with TRBJ2-3; D may be TRBD2 (6 bases). This CDR3 has 13 residues. Between the trimmed V and J ends, which lost 6 bases and 4 bases, there was a span of 12 bases. Germline values: CDR1 SGDLS, CDR2 YYNGEE. In nucleotides, the CDR3 is TGTGCCAGCAACGGAGGGAAGGCAGATACGCAGTATTTT. Translated, it gives CASNGGKADTQYF.